These T cell receptor beta chains were read from a single sample in a study of T cells after yellow fever vaccination. TCRdb fed the 5' RACE reads into MiXCR, producing one record per CDR3 protein. Altogether 120,000 or so distinct CDR3 sequences are present, 8.9% being singletons, with the ten largest covering roughly 40%. This material consisted of CD8+ T cells sorted from PBMCs, taken on the day of the yellow fever booster vaccination. All receptors come from a man aged 18 to 30 who received the YFV17D yellow fever vaccine. Both conserved end residues are part of each CDR3. Fields, in order: J gene, D gene, clone size, V gene, CDR3 protein, CDR3 DNA. The D gene is left open where the match is weak. Some rows mark clone size as missing; the rest say once, few, many or name a class of expanded clone.

j_call: TRBJ2-3
d_call: TRBD2
clone_size: few
v_call: TRBV12-3/TRBV12-4
cdr3_aa: CASTPGLAGGPDTQYF
cdr3_nt: TGTGCCAGCACCCCAGGACTAGCGGGGGGGCCAGATACGCAGTATTTT

j_call: TRBJ2-3
d_call: -
clone_size: few
v_call: TRBV9
cdr3_aa: CASRTDTQYF
cdr3_nt: TGTGCCAGCAGGACAGATACGCAGTATTTT

j_call: TRBJ1-2
d_call: -
clone_size: -
v_call: TRBV15
cdr3_aa: CATSTRGWNGYTF
cdr3_nt: TGTGCCACCAGCACCCGGGGGTGGAATGGCTACACCTTC

j_call: TRBJ2-2
d_call: TRBD1
clone_size: -
v_call: TRBV7-9
cdr3_aa: CASSFPGQGGGVDTGELFF
cdr3_nt: TGTGCCAGCAGCTTTCCGGGACAGGGAGGGGGAGTGGACACCGGGGAGCTGTTTTTT

j_call: TRBJ2-1
d_call: -
clone_size: few
v_call: TRBV5-4
cdr3_aa: CASSTFNEQFF
cdr3_nt: TGTGCCAGCAGCACGTTCAATGAGCAGTTCTTC

j_call: TRBJ2-5
d_call: TRBD2
clone_size: -
v_call: TRBV7-6
cdr3_aa: CASSLVTTSASQETQYF
cdr3_nt: TGTGCCAGCAGCTTAGTTACGACTAGCGCTTCTCAAGAGACCCAGTACTTC

j_call: TRBJ2-1
d_call: -
clone_size: many
v_call: TRBV29-1
cdr3_aa: CSVDSPSSYNEQFF
cdr3_nt: TGCAGCGTTGACAGCCCGAGCTCCTACAATGAGCAGTTCTTC

j_call: TRBJ2-1
d_call: TRBD1
clone_size: few
v_call: TRBV7-9
cdr3_aa: CASSPTDRGDNEQFF
cdr3_nt: TGTGCCAGCAGCCCGACGGACAGGGGTGACAATGAGCAGTTCTTC

j_call: TRBJ2-1
d_call: -
clone_size: few
v_call: TRBV7-3
cdr3_aa: CASSVNGGAYNEQFF
cdr3_nt: TGTGCCAGCAGCGTCAACGGGGGCGCCTACAATGAGCAGTTCTTC

j_call: TRBJ2-1
d_call: TRBD2
clone_size: -
v_call: TRBV9
cdr3_aa: CASSLGLAENEQFF
cdr3_nt: TGTGCCAGCAGCCTAGGACTAGCGGAGAATGAGCAGTTCTTC

j_call: TRBJ1-1
d_call: -
clone_size: -
v_call: TRBV6-2/TRBV6-3
cdr3_aa: CASTDGTEAFF
cdr3_nt: TGTGCCAGCACCGACGGCACTGAAGCTTTCTTT

j_call: TRBJ1-5
d_call: TRBD1
clone_size: few
v_call: TRBV7-9
cdr3_aa: CASSWGQGGNQPQHF
cdr3_nt: TGTGCCAGCAGTTGGGGACAGGGAGGCAATCAGCCCCAGCATTTT

j_call: TRBJ2-3
d_call: -
clone_size: -
v_call: TRBV30
cdr3_aa: CACLVVTSTDTQYF
cdr3_nt: TGTGCCTGTCTGGTGGTTACTAGCACAGATACGCAGTATTTT

j_call: TRBJ1-2
d_call: -
clone_size: -
v_call: TRBV27
cdr3_aa: CASSSFRDGYGYTF
cdr3_nt: TGTGCCAGCAGTTCATTCAGGGACGGCTATGGCTACACCTTC

j_call: TRBJ2-5
d_call: TRBD2
clone_size: -
v_call: TRBV9
cdr3_aa: CASSVPPASGEETQYF
cdr3_nt: TGTGCCAGCAGCGTCCCCCCGGCTAGCGGAGAAGAGACCCAGTACTTC

j_call: TRBJ2-1
d_call: TRBD1
clone_size: many
v_call: TRBV5-1
cdr3_aa: CASRPQGTVSYNEQFF
cdr3_nt: TGCGCCAGCAGGCCACAGGGGACAGTCTCCTACAATGAGCAGTTCTTC

j_call: TRBJ2-5
d_call: TRBD2
clone_size: -
v_call: TRBV4-1
cdr3_aa: CASSQVLAGGPRETQYF
cdr3_nt: TGCGCCAGCAGCCAAGTGCTAGCGGGGGGCCCTCGGGAGACCCAGTACTTC

j_call: TRBJ2-7
d_call: -
clone_size: -
v_call: TRBV6-5
cdr3_aa: CASSQDGYEKYF
cdr3_nt: TGTGCCAGCAGTCAGGACGGCTACGAGAAGTACTTC

j_call: TRBJ2-7
d_call: -
clone_size: -
v_call: TRBV7-8
cdr3_aa: CASTPLVLEQYF
cdr3_nt: TGTGCCAGCACCCCGCTGGTCCTAGAGCAGTACTTC

j_call: TRBJ1-1
d_call: -
clone_size: few
v_call: TRBV4-1
cdr3_aa: CASSRSDPNTEAFF
cdr3_nt: TGCGCCAGCAGCCGCTCGGACCCTAACACTGAAGCTTTCTTT

j_call: TRBJ1-1
d_call: TRBD1
clone_size: few
v_call: TRBV19
cdr3_aa: CASRPFGTANTEAFF
cdr3_nt: TGTGCCAGTAGACCGTTTGGGACAGCGAACACTGAAGCTTTCTTT

j_call: TRBJ1-3
d_call: -
clone_size: -
v_call: TRBV28
cdr3_aa: CASLSGNTIYF
cdr3_nt: TGTGCCTCCCTCTCTGGAAACACCATATATTTT

j_call: TRBJ2-1
d_call: -
clone_size: -
v_call: TRBV4-1
cdr3_aa: CASSRGALVNEQFF
cdr3_nt: TGCGCCAGCAGCCGTGGGGCGCTGGTCAATGAGCAGTTCTTC

j_call: TRBJ2-2
d_call: -
clone_size: -
v_call: TRBV21-1
cdr3_aa: CASSKELAGAYTGELFF
cdr3_nt: TGTGCCAGCAGCAAAGAACTAGCGGGGGCCTACACCGGGGAGCTGTTTTTT

j_call: TRBJ2-3
d_call: TRBD2
clone_size: few
v_call: TRBV5-6
cdr3_aa: CASSWGQVRGGDTQYF
cdr3_nt: TGTGCCAGCAGCTGGGGGCAGGTGCGGGGGGGAGATACGCAGTATTTT

j_call: TRBJ2-7
d_call: -
clone_size: few
v_call: TRBV12-3/TRBV12-4
cdr3_aa: CASSLAGFNEQYF
cdr3_nt: TGTGCCAGCAGTTTAGCGGGGTTTAACGAGCAGTACTTC

j_call: TRBJ2-3
d_call: TRBD1
clone_size: -
v_call: TRBV15
cdr3_aa: CATSRERGQGADTQYF
cdr3_nt: TGTGCCACCAGCAGAGAGAGAGGACAGGGGGCAGATACGCAGTATTTT

j_call: TRBJ2-5
d_call: TRBD2
clone_size: few
v_call: TRBV3-1
cdr3_aa: CASSHVAGGGFETQYF
cdr3_nt: TGTGCCAGCAGCCATGTGGCGGGAGGGGGTTTTGAGACCCAGTACTTC

j_call: TRBJ2-6
d_call: -
clone_size: -
v_call: TRBV6-6
cdr3_aa: CASNFGAMFSGANVLTF
cdr3_nt: TGTGCCAGCAACTTCGGGGCCATGTTCTCTGGGGCCAACGTCCTGACTTTC

j_call: TRBJ1-5
d_call: -
clone_size: -
v_call: TRBV4-1
cdr3_aa: CASSQDPTGLQPQHF
cdr3_nt: TGCGCCAGCAGCCAAGATCCCACAGGGCTTCAGCCCCAGCATTTT

j_call: TRBJ2-1
d_call: TRBD2
clone_size: few
v_call: TRBV7-6
cdr3_aa: CASSSLGLAGNEQFF
cdr3_nt: TGTGCCAGCAGCTCACTAGGACTAGCGGGGAATGAGCAGTTCTTC

j_call: TRBJ2-2
d_call: -
clone_size: many
v_call: TRBV7-6
cdr3_aa: CASSLSGVGELFF
cdr3_nt: TGTGCCAGCAGCTTGTCAGGAGTTGGGGAGCTGTTTTTT

j_call: TRBJ1-1
d_call: -
clone_size: -
v_call: TRBV7-9
cdr3_aa: CASGFTEAFF
cdr3_nt: TGTGCCAGCGGGTTCACTGAAGCTTTCTTT

j_call: TRBJ1-1
d_call: -
clone_size: -
v_call: TRBV27
cdr3_aa: CASSLSVGAGTEAFF
cdr3_nt: TGTGCCAGCAGTTTATCGGTAGGGGCGGGCACTGAAGCTTTCTTT

j_call: TRBJ1-5
d_call: TRBD1
clone_size: few
v_call: TRBV5-5
cdr3_aa: CASSFLPLGQVLYQPQHF
cdr3_nt: TGTGCCAGCAGCTTCCTTCCACTCGGACAGGTCCTTTATCAGCCCCAGCATTTT

j_call: TRBJ2-1
d_call: TRBD1
clone_size: few
v_call: TRBV5-1
cdr3_aa: CASSSTLSSGTEYNEQFF
cdr3_nt: TGCGCCAGCAGCTCCACACTAAGCTCCGGGACAGAGTACAATGAGCAGTTCTTC

j_call: TRBJ2-3
d_call: -
clone_size: few
v_call: TRBV19
cdr3_aa: CASSFRGASTDTQYF
cdr3_nt: TGTGCCAGTAGTTTCCGGGGGGCAAGCACAGATACGCAGTATTTT

j_call: TRBJ2-2
d_call: -
clone_size: -
v_call: TRBV5-4
cdr3_aa: CASSLVEGVGTGELFF
cdr3_nt: TGTGCCAGCAGCTTGGTTGAGGGAGTCGGGACCGGGGAGCTGTTTTTT

j_call: TRBJ1-4
d_call: -
clone_size: -
v_call: TRBV10-1
cdr3_aa: CASSYDRNEKLFF
cdr3_nt: TGCGCCAGCAGCTACGACAGAAATGAAAAACTGTTTTTT

j_call: TRBJ1-1
d_call: -
clone_size: -
v_call: TRBV3-1
cdr3_aa: CASSQVFGLEAFF
cdr3_nt: TGTGCCAGCAGCCAAGTGTTTGGCCTTGAAGCTTTCTTT

j_call: TRBJ1-6
d_call: TRBD1
clone_size: -
v_call: TRBV7-9
cdr3_aa: CASSSRTGGADSPLHF
cdr3_nt: TGTGCCAGCAGCTCGCGTACAGGGGGCGCTGATTCACCCCTCCACTTT

j_call: TRBJ2-3
d_call: TRBD2
clone_size: few
v_call: TRBV6-5
cdr3_aa: CASSYGGGTDTQYF
cdr3_nt: TGTGCCAGCAGTTACGGCGGGGGGACAGATACGCAGTATTTT

j_call: TRBJ1-6
d_call: TRBD1
clone_size: -
v_call: TRBV15
cdr3_aa: CATTDRDNSPLHF
cdr3_nt: TGTGCCACCACGGACAGGGATAATTCACCCCTCCACTTT

j_call: TRBJ2-7
d_call: -
clone_size: many
v_call: TRBV6-6
cdr3_aa: CASSYRDSSYEQYF
cdr3_nt: TGTGCCAGCAGTTACCGGGACTCGTCCTACGAGCAGTACTTC

j_call: TRBJ2-3
d_call: TRBD2
clone_size: -
v_call: TRBV6-4
cdr3_aa: CATLGPRGTTDTQYF
cdr3_nt: TGTGCCACCCTTGGGCCGCGGGGGACCACAGATACGCAGTATTTT

j_call: TRBJ2-2
d_call: -
clone_size: -
v_call: TRBV7-9
cdr3_aa: CASRRTENTGELFF
cdr3_nt: TGTGCCAGCAGACGGACAGAGAACACCGGGGAGCTGTTTTTT

j_call: TRBJ2-5
d_call: -
clone_size: few
v_call: TRBV7-9
cdr3_aa: CASSLAGPERETQYF
cdr3_nt: TGTGCCAGCAGCTTAGCGGGACCGGAACGAGAGACCCAGTACTTC

j_call: TRBJ1-5
d_call: -
clone_size: once
v_call: TRBV15
cdr3_aa: CATSSDLGSNQPQHF
cdr3_nt: TGTGCCACCAGCAGCGACCTAGGGAGCAATCAGCCCCAGCATTTT